This TCR beta chain was captured by sequencing in a study of cytomegalovirus exposure and HLA in healthy donors (dated by TCRdb to between 2016 and 2019). A note on the overall study: An earlier analysis of roughly 500 of the donors reported approximately 300 Gb of sequence data and some 100 million unique TCR beta sequences from 190 million or so T cells. To decide whether each TCR beta V gene segment behaved as functional or pseudogenic, an earlier analysis of over 500 of the donors relied on high-throughput TCR beta sequencing. Typing coverage varied by locus: about 620-640 donors for A, B, C, DRB1 and DQB1; around 560 for DQA1; more than 600 for DPA1; around 490 for DPB1. Besides the first cohort of approximately 710 subjects, a separate validation cohort made up of 95 to 150 different subjects was used. HLA typing included class I and class II loci at four-digit resolution. Every repertoire in the discovery cohort had been generated on one and the same sequencing platform. The T cell repertoires of 666 subjects were profiled by immunosequencing and related to cytomegalovirus serostatus. Across some 400 genotyped donors of the cohort, an average of roughly 200,000 unique TCR beta nucleotide sequences per donor were sequenced, and approximately 17% of those sequences were non-productive. In the later analysis, no new phenotypic data were used to find candidate immune exposures; instead, reliance was placed on TCR beta sequences and their occurrence across donors. In a later genetic analysis, genome-wide SNP genotypes for about 65% of the 666 donors were used, and that subset was treated as a discovery cohort. An early release that covered about 600 HLA-typed donors contained approximately 290 gigabases of sequencing data and tens of millions of unique TCR sequences. Alongside the repertoire data, information on donor age, sex, ethnicity and CMV serostatus was compiled. The study aimed to test whether signatures of past pathogen exposure could be identified by cataloging public T cell receptors. In a later analysis, previously published TCR beta repertoires from 666 donors were re-analyzed and high-resolution HLA genotyping was added so that TCR occurrence patterns could be studied. To predict cytomegalovirus infection status, the study brought together high-throughput TCR immunosequencing, statistical association of individual TCRs with disease status, and machine learning. A handful of DR-DQ haplotypes were handled as single units for association and clustering because linkage in the cohort was strong. Among the roughly 390 genotyped donors, approximately 77% belonged to the genetic ancestry cluster associated with self-reported Caucasian donors. Findings and caveats that apply to the study as a whole: According to a later analysis, parvovirus B19, influenza, CMV and Epstein-Barr virus appeared linked to several top co-occurrence clusters. In vitro tests confirmed that a few of the cytomegalovirus-associated TCR beta chains recognize cytomegalovirus antigens. While some public TCRs were present in many individuals, most TCR sequences turned up only very rarely across donors. A later analysis found that most CMV-associated TCR beta chains appeared HLA-restricted, with HLA associations seemingly driven largely by CMV exposure. Strong co-occurrence of HLA alleles, especially DR and DQ, made assigning TCR associations to individual alleles difficult. A further reported finding was that TCR beta sequences accurately predicted the HLA-A and HLA-B alleles for most subjects in the first cohort. This cohort had only TCR beta chains sequenced, and the lack of alpha or paired-chain data limited which features could be detected. According to a later genetic analysis, donors in an Asian-associated ancestry cluster had fewer N-insertions in productive TCRs than the approximately 610-donor mean. A group of highly shared sequence variants was considered likely to be a technical artifact of the sequencing pipeline. In a later genetic analysis, a missense DCLRE1C variant was associated with V-gene and J-gene trimming of TCR beta chains, and the association was replicated in an independent cohort. Broadly in line with IMGT annotations, most TCR beta V segments showed up in productive rearrangements about 87% or about 30% of the time in an earlier analysis of approximately 640 of the donors. The only immune exposure information available for the cohort was CMV serostatus. About 17 rarely observed V segments, including chromosome 9 orphons, were excluded from the earlier analysis of approximately 500 of the donors because counts were too low. Roughly uniform sequencing depth across donors was assumed in presence/absence analyses, although this assumption may not hold. In a later analysis, HLA-associated TCR beta chains were found to be more clonally expanded and to have lower generation probabilities than equally common non-associated chains. Cytomegalovirus status was reported to be diagnosed by the classifier with high specificity and sensitivity in both the original and validation cohorts. In a later analysis, TCR association rates were found to vary across HLA loci, with the most associated TCRs seen for DRB1 alleles and the fewest for HLA-C alleles. Because some donors lacked HLA typing at each locus, the association tests relied only on the typed subset. Correlated functional status among segregating V segments might be attributable to linkage disequilibrium, but an unknown experimental factor could not be ruled out. The authors suggested that the approach could potentially be extended to other disease states and immunological phenotypes. The study gave a list of 150 to 200 TCR beta chains associated with cytomegalovirus. Some IMGT-functional V segments, including TRBV6-2 and TRBV6-3, could not be told apart with the 87-base-pair reads, so those segments were excluded. A later analysis associated 16,951 TCR beta sequences with specific HLA alleles at a false discovery rate of 0.05.

Notes on this clone: It lacks a known antigen. No clone much larger than this one lies a single base away; base qualities are absent.

The cysteine opens and the phenylalanine closes a CDR3 of 16 amino acids. Left in the record is the CDR3 DNA by itself, 48 bases read in frame from the first base. CDR1 and CDR2, per the germline V gene (reference sequence), are LNHDA and SQIVND. For this chain, trimming is 5 bases at the V end and 1 base at the J end, and the number of junction bases without a gene match is 3. The receptor library was made with the immunoSEQ multiplex PCR assay. The multiplex PCR relied on a mix of 60 forward primers for TCR Vbeta segments and 13 reverse primers for TCR Jbeta segments. The CDR3 region of rearranged TCR beta genes was amplified from genomic DNA with a multiplex PCR assay. The Illumina HiSeq System was used to sequence the amplified TCR beta libraries as 87-base-pair reads. The paper's data handling went like this. A later analysis tallied approximately 87 million unique TCR beta chains across the 666 repertoires, and about 10 million of those chains were shared by two or more donors. Raw reads were error-corrected and collapsed into unique sequences by a nearest-neighbor algorithm in which closely related sequences were merged to remove PCR and sequencing errors. CDR3 sequences were aligned to IMGT reference sequences to assign V, D and J gene segments. Each retained sequence needed at least a six-nucleotide match to both a V gene segment and a J gene segment. Rearrangements were called productive when the CDR3 lacked stop codons and stayed in frame with V and J; all others were non-productive. CDR3 was defined by IMGT convention, running from the second conserved V-encoded cysteine to the conserved J-encoded phenylalanine. In an earlier analysis of more than 550 of the donors, sequences lacking an unambiguous match to a single V gene segment were excluded. In an earlier analysis of approximately 590 of the donors, V segments were called functional above 56.7% productive rearrangements and were called segregating when the between-donor standard deviation exceeded 5%. A statistical classification framework was built for diagnosing cytomegalovirus status from the catalog of TCR beta chain sequences. In a later analysis, TCR nucleotide sequences were compared against IMGT/GENE-DB human TR gene sequences so that V and J genes could be assigned. In a later analysis, CDR3 sequences and most-parsimonious VDJ recombination scenarios were assigned using the TCRdist pipeline. In a later analysis, each TCR beta chain was defined by its CDR3 amino acid sequence together with its V-gene family, and reads lacking a unique V-gene family were excluded. To address suspected cross-contamination and a sequencing artifact, a later analysis removed approximately 600 highly shared, low-generation-probability nucleotide sequences. A later analysis calculated a clonal expansion index for each public chain from normalized within-repertoire ranks of inferred template counts. Generation probabilities in a later analysis came from a VDJ recombination model fitted to out-of-frame rearrangements, and those results were checked against IGoR. In a later analysis, TCR-TCR, TCR-HLA and TCR-CMV co-occurrence was scored with hypergeometric tests, and a repertoire-size bias correction was applied to TCR pairs. False discovery rates were estimated in a later analysis by permuting HLA or CMV assignments 20 times. A later analysis grouped co-occurring TCRs with DBSCAN, adding TCRdist sequence similarity when clustering within HLA-allele-positive subsets. For co-occurrence clustering, repertoires with fewer than 30,000 or more than 120,000 public chains were excluded, along with about five repertoires with anomalous nucleotide sharing. This is the immuneACCESS table as TCRdb keeps it, with only in-frame sequences that have V and J called. A part of the clones is gone; compared with another copy, unresolved V genes explain less than half, and the rest is unexplained. V, J and clone size derive from that table, while D and trimming were established from the DNA sequence. Within this sample are more than 85,000 clones, with approximately 79% of them counted one time only. Around 6.9% of the sample lies in the top ten.

In total, approximately 690 healthy bone marrow donors made up the cohort. Cohort members were all nominally healthy when sampled, although unrecorded immune exposures were likely present. The donor tested CMV seropositive, placing the donor among the roughly 300 seropositive members of the cohort. A peripheral blood sample was provided by each donor, and peripheral blood mononuclear cells were used for TCR beta sequencing. The Qiagen DNeasy Blood Extraction Kit was used to extract genomic DNA from the blood cell samples. The specimen sequenced was PBMCs. The V and J segments used are TRBV19 and TRBJ2-4; 12 nucleotides in the junction match TRBD2. This receptor was taken from a man younger than 40 in good health and CMV-seropositive. The CDR3 loop reads CASSAGLAGAKNIQYF. The bases are TGTGCCAGTAGTGCCGGACTAGCGGGGGCCAAAAACATTCAGTACTTC. Extended through the reference TRBV19 and TRBJ2-4 proteins, this CDR3 yields the full variable domain: DGGITQSPKYLFRKEGQNVTLSCEQNLNHDAMYWYRQDPGQGLRLIYYSQIVNDFQKGDIAEGYSVSREKKESFPLTVTSAQKNPTAFYLCASSAGLAGAKNIQYFGAGTRLSVL.